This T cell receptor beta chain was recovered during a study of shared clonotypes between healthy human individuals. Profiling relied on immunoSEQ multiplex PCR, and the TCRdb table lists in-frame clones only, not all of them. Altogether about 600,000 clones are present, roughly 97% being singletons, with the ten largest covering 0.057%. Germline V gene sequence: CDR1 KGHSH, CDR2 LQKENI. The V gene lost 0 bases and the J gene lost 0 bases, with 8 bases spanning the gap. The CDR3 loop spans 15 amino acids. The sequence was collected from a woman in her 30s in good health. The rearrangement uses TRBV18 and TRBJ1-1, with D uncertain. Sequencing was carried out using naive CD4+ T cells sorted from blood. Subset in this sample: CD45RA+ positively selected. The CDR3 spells CASSPPRSMNTEAFF. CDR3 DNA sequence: TGTGCCAGCTCACCACCGAGGTCAATGAACACTGAAGCTTTCTTT.